Each of the 24 T cell receptor beta chains below was sequenced from the same sample in a study of T cell responses to AZD1222 COVID-19 vaccine. Sequencing used immunoSEQ multiplex PCR; TCRdb keeps in-frame clones, though not all of them. The sample has 120,000 or so clones; about 85% are singletons. This specimen consisted of peripheral blood, obtained on day 0 of AZD1222 vaccination. Receptor source: an adult in good health.

The rearrangement joins TRBV6-2 or TRBV6-3 to TRBJ1-5, with D hard to call. CDR1 and CDR2 (germline): MNHEY, SVGEGT. V was pared by 2 bases and J by 4 bases, with 15 bases between. The CDR3 has 16 amino acids. In DNA, the CDR3 is TGTGCCAGCAGTTACCACCTTACAGAGATGAATCAGCCCCAGCATTTT. Residues: CASSYHLTEMNQPQHF.

This clone was counted a single time. The genes are TRBV7-2 and TRBJ2-3, with 7 bases matching TRBD2. V was pared by 0 bases and J by 0 bases, with 12 bases of the junction left unmatched. Germline V gene lookup returns CDR1 SGHTA and CDR2 FQGNSA. The CDR3 is made up of 19 amino acids. CDR3 nucleotides: TGTGCCAGCAGCTTAGCCGGGTGGGCGGGGGTCAGTAGCACAGATACGCAGTATTTT. Encoded protein: CASSLAGWAGVSSTDTQYF.

The CDR3 loop reads CASSLPPGEQYF. The CDR3 nucleotides are TGTGCCAGCAGTTTACCTCCGGGGGAGCAGTACTTC. The chain combines TRBV12-3 or TRBV12-4 with TRBJ2-7, with TRBD2 as a possible D gene (5 bases). V lost 2 bases, J lost 7 bases, and 9 bases lay in between. This CDR3 comprises 12 residues.

The chain has TRBV28 and TRBJ2-3; no reliable D call. V lost 9 bases, J lost 3 bases, and 4 bases lay in between. Germline CDR1 is MDHEN and CDR2 is SYDVKM. The CDR3 is 10 amino acids. The CDR3 sequence is CARATDTQYF. In nucleotides, the CDR3 is TGTGCCAGAGCGACAGATACGCAGTATTTT.

The J gene is TRBJ1-5, the V gene TRBV9, with TRBD1 matching 7 bases. The germline gives CDR1 SGDLS, CDR2 YYNGEE. J gave up 7 bases and V 3 bases, and 7 bases lay outside the gene matches. CDR3 length equals 14 residues. The CDR3, as DNA: TGTGCCAGCAGCGAGACAGGGAAGGCACAGCCCCAGCATTTT. Translated: CASSETGKAQPQHF. Looking up the rest from reference TRBV9 and TRBJ1-5 gives the full variable domain: DSGVTQTPKHLITATGQRVTLRCSPRSGDLSVYWYQQSLDQGLQFLIQYYNGEERAKGNILERFSAQQFPDLHSELNLSSLELGDSALYFCASSETGKAQPQHFGDGTRLSIL.

CDR3 nucleotide sequence: TGTGCCAGCAGCACCCATGGACAGGGGGCCAATAATTCACCCCTCCACTTT. This encodes CASSTHGQGANNSPLHF. The chain couples TRBV4-2 to TRBJ1-6; 11 nucleotides align to TRBD1. Germline V gene data show CDR1 as LGHNA and CDR2 as YNFKEQ. The CDR3 is 17 residues long. With 5 bases clipped from V and 5 bases from J, the junction kept 8 bases outside the gene matches.

The gene calls are TRBV11-2 and TRBJ2-3, with a possible D match to TRBD2 (7 bases). CDR3 length equals 15 residues. V was shortened by 2 bases and J by 4 bases, with 13 bases between the two germline ends. Per the germline V gene, CDR1 is SGHAT and CDR2 is FQNNGV. CDR3 bases: TGTGCCAGCAGCTTAACGGGGGGCGTGGCAGATACGCAGTATTTT. Protein product: CASSLTGGVADTQYF.

This sequence joins TRBV29-1 and TRBJ1-1; TRBD1 might be the D (5 bases). Trimming stripped 7 bases from V and 6 bases from J, with 21 bases between. Germline assignment: CDR1 SQVTM and CDR2 ANQGSEA. The CDR3 sequence is 14 residues long. The CDR3 here is CSATSSRTGAEAFF. The CDR3 DNA sequence: TGCAGCGCCACCTCCTCTCGGACGGGGGCTGAAGCTTTCTTT.

J is TRBJ1-6 and V is TRBV5-1, with TRBD1 matching 10 bases. The germline V gene has CDR1 SGHRS and CDR2 YFSETQ. The CDR3 loop spans 14 amino acids. The ends lost 4 bases at V and 9 bases at J; junction bases unmatched: 4. DNA for the CDR3: TGCGCCAGCAGCAACGACAGGGGGCGTTCACCCCTCCACTTT. Protein product: CASSNDRGRSPLHF.

The rearrangement uses TRBV9 and TRBJ2-1; possible D gene TRBD2, 5 bases. Deletions cut 0 bases from V and 3 bases from J, with 10 bases between. The CDR3 spans 15 residues. Germline V gives CDR1 SGDLS, CDR2 YYNGEE. CDR3 sequence: CASSVGPGNYNEQFF. CDR3 DNA sequence: TGTGCCAGCAGCGTAGGTCCGGGGAACTACAATGAGCAGTTCTTC.

The chain carries TRBV27 and TRBJ1-1; D possibly corresponds to TRBD1 (6 bases). Trimming took off 0 bases at V and 3 bases at J, with 8 bases between the two ends. The CDR3 length is 14 residues. Germline CDR1 reads MNHEY; CDR2 reads SMNVEV (reference sequence). CDR3: CASSLSRGDTEAFF. DNA for the CDR3: TGTGCCAGCAGTTTATCAAGGGGGGACACTGAAGCTTTCTTT.

The CDR3 protein is CASRTGDDYGYTF. CDR3 coding DNA: TGTGCCAGTAGGACAGGGGATGACTATGGCTACACCTTC. V is TRBV6-5 and J is TRBJ1-2; 9 nucleotides match TRBD1. From germline, CDR1 is MNHEY and CDR2 SVGAGI. CDR3 length equals 13 residues. With 9 bases clipped from V and 3 bases from J, the junction kept 5 bases outside the gene matches.

The V and J genes are TRBV3-1 (or the pseudogene TRBV3-2) and TRBJ1-3; TRBD1 matches at 9 bases. Germline V gene lookup returns CDR1 LGHDT and CDR2 YNNKEL (reference sequence). V lost 0 bases to trimming and J lost 1 base; unmatched junction nucleotides: 7. This CDR3 has 18 amino acids. CDR3 in DNA: TGTGCCAGCAGCCAAGATGGTGGGACAGGGCAATCTGGAAACACCATATATTTT. This encodes CASSQDGGTGQSGNTIYF.

V gene TRBV24-1 combines with J gene TRBJ1-2; TRBD1 aligns across 10 bases. This CDR3 is 15 amino acids long. Per germline, CDR1 KGHDR and CDR2 SFDVKD. The trim removed 6 bases at V and 3 bases at J, leaving 6 bases unmatched. The CDR3 loop reads CATSSLTGGDYGYTF. CDR3 bases: TGTGCCACCAGTAGCTTGACAGGGGGCGACTATGGCTACACCTTC.

This sequence joins TRBV6-2 or TRBV6-3 and TRBJ1-5; D is perhaps TRBD1 (5 bases). CDR1 is MNHEY and CDR2 is SVGEGT in the germline V gene. This CDR3 spans 14 amino acids. V lost 6 bases to trimming and J lost 3 bases, with 12 bases between them. CDR3 sequence (DNA): TGTGCCAGCAGCCCTAACGGGGCCAATCAGCCCCAGCATTTT. Translation: CASSPNGANQPQHF.

The J gene is TRBJ1-1, the V gene TRBV5-1, with D hard to call. Germline V CDR1 and CDR2: SGHRS, YFSETQ. This CDR3 region has 13 residues. Trimming took off 1 base at V and 4 bases at J, with 8 bases between the two ends. CDR3 loop: CASSLSRATEAFF. Here the CDR3 DNA reads TGCGCCAGCAGCTTGTCCCGAGCCACTGAAGCTTTCTTT.

The chain uses TRBV3-1 (or the pseudogene TRBV3-2) and TRBJ1-6; 7 nucleotides align to TRBD1. From germline, CDR1 is LGHDT and CDR2 YNNKEL (reference sequence). The V segment lost 4 bases and the J segment 7 bases; nucleotides outside the gene matches: 4. The CDR3 is made up of 14 amino acids. The CDR3 loop is CASSPGQKNSPLHF. Here the CDR3 DNA reads TGTGCCAGCAGCCCGGGACAGAAGAATTCACCCCTCCACTTT.

The chain uses TRBV2 and TRBJ2-2, with D perhaps being TRBD1 or TRBD2 (6 bases each). Between the trimmed V and J ends, which lost 3 bases and 3 bases, there was a span of 11 bases. CDR3 size: 15 residues. CDR1 is SNHLY, CDR2 FYNNEI, per germline. The CDR3 loop reads CASSDRGGDTGELFF. For the CDR3, the DNA is TGTGCCAGCAGTGACAGGGGAGGCGACACCGGGGAGCTGTTTTTT.

The V gene is TRBV6-1, the J gene TRBJ1-5; D may be TRBD1 (5 bases). The CDR3 is 15 amino acids. In germline, CDR1 is MNHNS, CDR2 SASEGT. V was trimmed by 1 base and J by 2 bases, leaving 9 bases between them. The CDR3 coding sequence is TGTGCCAGCAGTGAAGATAGGGGTGGCAATCAGCCCCAGCATTTT. It codes for CASSEDRGGNQPQHF.

Comments on this clone: The sample contains more than one DNA sequence encoding this CDR3. V and J are TRBV6-5 and TRBJ2-7; no definite D call. This CDR3 has 14 residues. V lost 6 bases to trimming and J lost 4 bases, with 16 bases between them. Germline assignment: CDR1 MNHEY and CDR2 SVGAGI. DNA for the CDR3: TGTGCCAGCAGCCCGCGCACTGGTGGGTACGAGCAGTACTTC. It is translated as CASSPRTGGYEQYF.

The chain combines TRBV7-2 with TRBJ2-5; either TRBD1 or TRBD2 may supply D (6 bases each). V lost 3 bases, J lost 5 bases, and 16 bases lay in between. Germline V gene lookup returns CDR1 SGHTA and CDR2 FQGNSA. The CDR3 has 15 residues. In DNA form, the CDR3 reads TGTGCCAGCAGCTTCCCGGTAGGGGGGCGGGAGACCCAGTACTTC. Translating it yields CASSFPVGGRETQYF.

This chain connects TRBV7-2 to TRBJ2-3; the match to TRBD2 covers 8 bases. V dropped 5 bases and J dropped 1; count of bases not matched to a gene: 14. Germline values: CDR1 SGHTA, CDR2 FQGNSA. The CDR3 totals 18 residues. The CDR3 reads CASSPQSGGAYGTDTQYF. CDR3 nucleotides: TGTGCCAGCAGCCCACAGTCGGGGGGGGCCTATGGCACAGATACGCAGTATTTT.

This clone was seen once. This rearrangement joins TRBV30 to TRBJ1-1, with TRBD1 as a possible D gene (6 bases). Per the germline V gene, CDR1 is GTSNPN and CDR2 is SVGIG (reference sequence). The V and J ends lost 0 bases and 2 bases respectively, with 16 bases between them. This CDR3 has 16 amino acids. The CDR3 here is CAWSVLGGGPNTEAFF. DNA for the CDR3: TGTGCCTGGAGTGTACTGGGTGGGGGGCCTAACACTGAAGCTTTCTTT.

Concerning this clone: This sample also contains other DNA sequences that code for the same CDR3. The chain couples TRBV19 to TRBJ2-7; 8 nucleotides match TRBD1. Germline CDR1 reads LNHDA; CDR2 reads SQIVND (reference sequence). There are 14 residues in the CDR3. After removal of 5 bases from V and 2 bases from J, the junction contained 5 bases not matched to a gene. In DNA, the CDR3 is TGTGCCAGTAGTCGCGGACAGGGCCCCTACGAGCAGTACTTC. It yields the protein CASSRGQGPYEQYF.